This TCR beta chain appears in the sequencing data of a study of shared clonotypes between healthy human individuals. Study findings and constraints: Sampling used blood alone; tissue repertoires probably differ.

The assay was immunoSEQ multiplex PCR, and TCRdb's table has in-frame clones only and misses some. The data show some 660,000 clones, with 73% seen just once and about 1.8% held by the top ten. Comments on this clone: Antigen unknown.

This CDR3 is built from 13 residues. V lost 3 bases, J lost 5 bases, and 11 bases lay in between. Per germline, CDR1 LGHNA and CDR2 YNFKEQ. This clonotype was sampled from a woman aged 25-40 years in good health. The V and J genes are TRBV4-2 and TRBJ2-7; D not certain. Sample: memory CD4+ T cells sorted from blood. Documented subset: CD45RA-negative fraction. The CDR3 region has the DNA TGTGCCAGCAGCCAGATGGACGTCGACGAGCAGTACTTC. It encodes CASSQMDVDEQYF.